This T cell receptor beta chain stems from a study of vaccination effects on CD4 cells after COVID-19 (dated by TCRdb to the early 2020s). Looking at the study overall: In the ViraFEST assay, PBMC were stimulated with viral peptide pools, and antigen-specific CD4+ T cell clonotypes were then identified by expansion using TCR sequencing. Two doses of either the BNT162b2 or the mRNA-1273 mRNA SARS-CoV-2 vaccine were administered to participants. A few million PBMC per well were cultured in IMDM with about 5.1% human AB serum, around 9.1 IU/ml IL-2 and gentamicin, plus 10 ug/ml peptides. The study compared SARS-CoV-2 spike-specific CD4+ TCR repertoires before and after mRNA vaccination in COVID-19 convalescent patients and infection-naive vaccine recipients. Altogether, approximately 10 COVID-19 convalescent patients and several SARS-CoV-2-naive healthy vaccine recipients made up the full study. Cultures from other donors in the study were sequenced using the Oncomine TCR Beta short-read assay on an Illumina iSeq 100. Points the paper makes about the study in general: Among healthy vaccine recipients, nearly all vaccine-induced clones were SARS-CoV-2 mono-reactive, and just 1 of 255 was cross-reactive with common cold coronaviruses. Both infection-induced and vaccine-induced clones contracted markedly at late post-vaccination timepoints, which is consistent with waning T cell responses. Limitations of the study were the small number of convalescent patients and the absence of early post-infection timepoints.

Receptor libraries were prepared by the immunoSEQ multiplex PCR assay. DNA from the cultured, isolated CD4+ T cells was subjected to TCR beta CDR3 sequencing. In the source study's methods: Non-productive TCR sequences were removed and reads were trimmed to the CDR3 region, keeping CDR3s of at least 7 amino acids. Antigen-specific clonotypes were identified using the MANAFEST web app by comparison of expansion in peptide wells against reference cultures. For clones to be considered positive, expansion at FDR<0.05 versus reference and all other wells, an odds ratio above 5, and a frequency above 0.1% in two replicate wells were required. A clonotype was called cross-reactive if it was significantly expanded both in SARS-CoV-2 spike wells and in at least one common cold coronavirus spike condition. CDR3 similarity was assessed by Levenshtein distance with the stringdist R package, and unrooted trees were built with ape in R 3.6.1. Held by TCRdb, this immuneACCESS table contains in-frame sequences only and omits some clones. Under half of the omission traces to an unresolved V gene where checked; the cause of the rest is unknown. V, J and clone size are those of that table, while D and trimming were read from the DNA. Counted in this sample were approximately 31,000 clones; less than 85% of them appeared once. Together, the top ten hold under 4% of the sample.

The germline V gene provides CDR1 KGHSH and CDR2 LQKENI. There are 15 amino acids in the CDR3, from cysteine to phenylalanine inclusive. The retained sequence is limited to the CDR3, 45 bases, with the frame set at the first base. V was cut back by 3 bases and J by 1 base, leaving a gap of 12 bases between them. About this clone itself: Its antigen is still unknown. The record has no base qualities; no much larger clone is one base away.

After 10 days of culture, CD4+ T cells were isolated with the EasySep CD4+ T cell isolation kit. The absence of prior SARS-CoV-2 infection in healthy vaccine recipients was confirmed by negative nucleocapsid antibodies before and after vaccination. On days 3 and 7, half of the culture medium was replaced with fresh IL-2-containing medium. Unless noted otherwise, every peptide stimulation condition was grown in triplicate wells. Using Ficoll-Paque Plus gradient centrifugation, PBMC were separated from whole blood and then either used fresh or cryopreserved at -140C. The QIAamp micro DNA kit was used to extract genomic DNA from the cultured CD4+ T cells.

The chain links TRBV18 with TRBJ1-1; 5 matching bases give a weak D call of TRBD1. Sequences were derived from CD4+ T cells from PBMCs cultured without peptide, sampled before COVID-19 vaccination. This TCR was sampled from a human donor who received a COVID-19 vaccine. The nucleotide sequence is given as TGTGCCAGCTCACCGCAAACGACAGCGAACACTGAAGCTTTCTTT. The translation is CASSPQTTANTEAFF.